Shown below are 8 T cell receptor beta chains from a single sample sequenced in a study of naive and memory T cell subsets. The library had UMIs added by 3' ligation of an oligonucleotide to TCR cDNA. Four PCR rounds used nested alpha and beta constant region primers plus the SP2 primer. MiXCR was run by TCRdb on the 5' RACE reads, yielding one entry per CDR3 protein. The sample carries about 32,000 distinct CDR3 sequences, about a sixth recorded once. The receptor source for this set is a female donor in good health.

V gene TRBV21-1 combines with J gene TRBJ2-7; TRBD1 reflects the table's D call only, with no check against the DNA. TRBV21-1 is a known pseudogene. The CDR3 extends over 15 amino acids. CDR3 coding DNA: TGTGCCAGCAGCCTGTTTGGGGCTTCCCAATACGAGCAGTACTTC. Amino acid sequence: CASSLFGASQYEQYF.

The V and J genes are TRBV29-1 and TRBJ1-2; D unresolved. Trimming stripped 3 bases from V and 2 bases from J, with 4 bases between. CDR1 is SQVTM, CDR2 ANQGSEA, per germline. CDR3 length: 11 residues. The CDR3 DNA follows: TGCAGCGTTGATTCCAACTATGGCTACACCTTC. Its protein product is CSVDSNYGYTF.

The gene calls are TRBV6-5 and TRBJ1-2; 7 bases fit TRBD1. The CDR3 extends over 15 amino acids. The germline CDR1 and CDR2 sequences are MNHEY and SVGAGI. J was trimmed by 0 bases and V by 4 bases; bases with no gene match: 5. CDR3 bases: TGTGCCAGCAGTTCACCGGGACAGCCTAACTATGGCTACACCTTC. It codes for CASSSPGQPNYGYTF.

This clonotype has ten or more counts. The chain combines TRBV29-1 with TRBJ2-5; 7 bases line up with TRBD2. J gave up 6 bases and V 3 bases, and 13 bases lay outside the gene matches. Germline CDR1 SQVTM, CDR2 ANQGSEA. This CDR3 contains 15 residues. The DNA for the CDR3 is TGCAGCGTTGAGGGAAGGGAGGGATGTCATCAGACCCAGTACTTC. This codes for CSVEGREGCHQTQYF.

This clonotype was observed a handful of times. The gene calls are TRBV20-1 and TRBJ2-5; 10 bases fit TRBD2. V lost 6 bases, J lost 7 bases, and 11 bases stayed unmatched. The CDR3 has 14 amino acids. The germline V gene encodes CDR1 DFQATT and CDR2 SNEGSKA (reference sequence). CDR3 amino acids: CSAVPLAGDGTQYF. The CDR3 nucleotides are TGCAGTGCAGTCCCTCTAGCGGGGGATGGGACCCAGTACTTC.

V gene TRBV3-1 combines with J gene TRBJ1-5, with 8 positions matching TRBD1. From germline, CDR1 is LGHDT and CDR2 YNNKEL (reference sequence). The V segment lost 4 bases and the J segment 7 bases; nucleotides outside the gene matches: 12. The CDR3 runs to 16 residues. CDR3 DNA: TGTGCCAGCAGCCTTACTCAGGGGGCTAAATTACAGCCCCAGCATTTT. Protein product: CASSLTQGAKLQPQHF.

This chain connects TRBV20-1 to TRBJ2-5; 9 bases match TRBD2. V gave up 0 bases and J gave up 6 bases; unmatched junction bases: 14. Germline V gene lookup returns CDR1 DFQATT and CDR2 SNEGSKA (reference sequence). This CDR3 has 17 residues. CDR3 region: CSARDPSGGPGWQTQYF. The CDR3 nucleotides read TGCAGTGCTAGAGATCCCAGCGGGGGGCCGGGTTGGCAGACCCAGTACTTC.

This clonotype is labeled as medium-sized. This sequence joins TRBV29-1 and TRBJ2-7; D possibly corresponds to TRBD1 (5 bases). Per the germline V gene, CDR1 is SQVTM and CDR2 is ANQGSEA. CDR3 length equals 14 residues. Trimming took 1 base from V and 2 from J, leaving 12 bases between them. Written as DNA, the CDR3 is TGCAGCGTTGAAGGAGCCTTAGGGGCCTACGAGCAGTACTTC. Translating it yields CSVEGALGAYEQYF.